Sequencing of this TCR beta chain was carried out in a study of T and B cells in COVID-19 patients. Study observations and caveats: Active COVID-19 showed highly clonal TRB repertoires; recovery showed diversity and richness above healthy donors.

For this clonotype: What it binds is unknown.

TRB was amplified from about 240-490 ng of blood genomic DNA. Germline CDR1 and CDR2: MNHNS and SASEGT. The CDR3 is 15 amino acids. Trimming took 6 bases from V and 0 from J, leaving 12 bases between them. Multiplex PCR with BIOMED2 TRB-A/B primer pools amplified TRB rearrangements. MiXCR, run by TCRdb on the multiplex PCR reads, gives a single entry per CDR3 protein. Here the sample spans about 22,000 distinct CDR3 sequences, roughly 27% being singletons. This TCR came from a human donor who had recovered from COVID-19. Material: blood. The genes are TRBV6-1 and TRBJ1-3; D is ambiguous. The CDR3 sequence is CASRGGFFSGNTIYF. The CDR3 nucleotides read TGTGCCAGCAGAGGAGGGTTCTTCTCTGGAAACACCATATATTTT.